This T cell receptor beta chain was recorded in a study of cytotoxic CD8 clonotypes in ibrutinib-treated CLL. Looking at the study overall: Among the patients, more than ten presented as relapsed/refractory and around 15 as treatment-naive; around 17 showed unmutated IGHV.

As to this clone: Its target is not known.

Overall study results and limits: Public clonotypes were rare and shrank or held steady on treatment.

TCRdb's copy holds only in-frame clones and misses some; the assay was immunoSEQ multiplex PCR. The table lists 90,000 to 100,000 clones, almost 80% of them singletons. The CDR3 totals 18 residues. The germline CDR1 and CDR2 sequences are SGHRS and YFSETQ. V dropped 7 bases and J dropped 0; count of bases not matched to a gene: 13. The source was PBMCs, collected after 12 months of ibrutinib treatment. The clonotype comes from a human donor with chronic lymphocytic leukemia. The chain carries TRBV5-1 and TRBJ2-3; the match to TRBD2 covers 11 bases. The CDR3: CASRVRTSGYLSTDTQYF. The DNA for the CDR3 is TGCGCCAGCCGGGTACGGACTAGCGGGTATCTCAGCACAGATACGCAGTATTTT.